A selection of T cell receptor beta chains follows, all from one sample in a study of T-cell reconstitution after alpha-beta-depleted transplantation in children. TCRdb analysed the PCR reads with MiXCR anew, one entry per CDR3 protein. In the table there are approximately 590,000 distinct CDR3 sequences, 10% to 13% of which are singletons. The sequenced sample was PBMCs from the stem cell graft donor, obtained from the stem cell graft. The receptors were gathered from a human donor who donated a stem cell graft to a child with acute myeloid leukemia. Each CDR3 is given with its conserved first and last residue. The D gene is left open where the match is weak. Not every row has a clone size; where given, it reads once, few, many or a size class.

V gene: TRBV20-1; D gene: -; J gene: TRBJ2-5; clone size: many; CDR3 length: 18; CDR3 protein: CSARMLEGSKTPWETQYF; CDR3 DNA: TGCAGTGCTAGAATGTTAGAGGGCAGTAAGACCCCCTGGGAGACCCAGTACTTC
V gene: TRBV12-3/TRBV12-4; D gene: -; J gene: TRBJ2-1; clone size: few; CDR3 length: 14; CDR3 protein: CASSSRDNGDEQFF; CDR3 DNA: TGTGCCAGCAGTTCCCGGGACAACGGCGATGAGCAGTTCTTC
V gene: TRBV29-1; D gene: -; J gene: TRBJ1-1; clone size: few; CDR3 length: 13; CDR3 protein: CSSSGRLNTEAFF; CDR3 DNA: TGCAGCTCCTCAGGCCGCTTGAACACTGAAGCTTTCTTT
V gene: TRBV29-1; D gene: -; J gene: TRBJ1-2; clone size: -; CDR3 length: 12; CDR3 protein: CSVEWGRNGYTF; CDR3 DNA: TGCAGCGTTGAGTGGGGACGGAATGGCTACACCTTC
V gene: TRBV7-2; D gene: -; J gene: TRBJ1-3; clone size: many; CDR3 length: 18; CDR3 protein: CASSLARWGGRSGNTIYF; CDR3 DNA: TGTGCCAGCAGCTTAGCCCGGTGGGGTGGAAGGTCTGGAAACACCATATATTTT
V gene: TRBV6-1; D gene: -; J gene: TRBJ1-5; clone size: many; CDR3 length: 15; CDR3 protein: CASRGAGFGNQPQHF; CDR3 DNA: TGTGCCAGCAGGGGCGCAGGATTTGGTAATCAGCCCCAGCATTTT
V gene: TRBV5-6; D gene: -; J gene: TRBJ2-4; clone size: -; CDR3 length: 13; CDR3 protein: CASSLGGLNIQYF; CDR3 DNA: TGTGCCAGCAGCTTGGGTGGACTAAACATTCAGTACTTC
V gene: TRBV14; D gene: TRBD1; J gene: TRBJ2-7; clone size: few; CDR3 length: 15; CDR3 protein: CASTPGTGGLYEQYF; CDR3 DNA: TGTGCCAGCACCCCGGGGACAGGGGGCCTTTACGAGCAGTACTTC
V gene: TRBV24-1; D gene: -; J gene: TRBJ2-2; clone size: -; CDR3 length: 18; CDR3 protein: CATSDPGTHIGNTGELFF; CDR3 DNA: TGTGCCACCAGTGACCCCGGGACGCATATCGGGAACACCGGGGAGCTGTTTTTT
V gene: TRBV7-9; D gene: TRBD2; J gene: TRBJ2-5; clone size: few; CDR3 length: 14; CDR3 protein: CASFGASGVETQYF; CDR3 DNA: TGTGCCAGCTTCGGCGCTAGCGGTGTGGAGACCCAGTACTTC
V gene: TRBV12-3/TRBV12-4; D gene: TRBD1; J gene: TRBJ2-1; clone size: few; CDR3 length: 14; CDR3 protein: CASSRQGGYNEQFF; CDR3 DNA: TGTGCCAGCAGTCGACAGGGGGGGTACAATGAGCAGTTCTTC
V gene: TRBV7-7; D gene: -; J gene: TRBJ2-3; clone size: -; CDR3 length: 12; CDR3 protein: CAVGFITDTQYF; CDR3 DNA: TGTGCTGTGGGGTTTATCACAGATACGCAGTATTTT
V gene: TRBV20-1; D gene: TRBD2; J gene: TRBJ2-7; clone size: once; CDR3 length: 15; CDR3 protein: CSANSLPSGIYEQYF; CDR3 DNA: TGCAGTGCTAATTCTCTCCCTAGCGGGATATACGAGCAGTACTTC
V gene: TRBV7-9; D gene: -; J gene: TRBJ2-1; clone size: many; CDR3 length: 16; CDR3 protein: CASSFPLGIDYNEQFF; CDR3 DNA: TGTGCCAGCAGCTTTCCTCTCGGGATAGATTACAATGAGCAGTTCTTC
V gene: TRBV20-1; D gene: TRBD2; J gene: TRBJ2-3; clone size: few; CDR3 length: 15; CDR3 protein: CSATPLAGVTDTQYF; CDR3 DNA: TGCAGTGCGACCCCTCTAGCGGGAGTTACAGATACGCAGTATTTT
V gene: TRBV30; D gene: -; J gene: TRBJ2-2; clone size: few; CDR3 length: 11; CDR3 protein: CAWRGPGELFF; CDR3 DNA: TGTGCCTGGAGGGGCCCCGGGGAGCTGTTTTTT
V gene: TRBV7-9; D gene: TRBD2; J gene: TRBJ2-7; clone size: -; CDR3 length: 15; CDR3 protein: CASSSLAGGGDEQYF; CDR3 DNA: TGTGCCAGCAGCTCACTAGCGGGAGGCGGAGACGAGCAGTACTTC
V gene: TRBV12-5; D gene: TRBD1; J gene: TRBJ1-1; clone size: -; CDR3 length: 14; CDR3 protein: CASAGQAMNTEAFF; CDR3 DNA: TGTGCTAGTGCCGGACAGGCAATGAACACTGAAGCTTTCTTT
V gene: TRBV19; D gene: TRBD2; J gene: TRBJ2-1; clone size: -; CDR3 length: 19; CDR3 protein: CASSPSGGTSGRGYNEQFF; CDR3 DNA: TGTGCCAGTAGCCCGAGCGGGGGGACTAGCGGGAGGGGATACAATGAGCAGTTCTTC
V gene: TRBV7-3; D gene: TRBD2; J gene: TRBJ2-3; clone size: many; CDR3 length: 19; CDR3 protein: CASSPGLAGGGDAGHTQYF; CDR3 DNA: TGTGCCAGCAGCCCGGGACTAGCGGGAGGAGGTGACGCGGGCCATACGCAGTATTTT
V gene: TRBV10-3; D gene: -; J gene: TRBJ2-2; clone size: few; CDR3 length: 17; CDR3 protein: CAVSRGTHGSNTGELFF; CDR3 DNA: TGTGCCGTATCAAGGGGTACCCACGGCTCGAACACCGGGGAGCTGTTTTTT
V gene: TRBV10-2; D gene: -; J gene: TRBJ2-1; clone size: few; CDR3 length: 12; CDR3 protein: CASSEPTGEQFF; CDR3 DNA: TGCGCCAGCAGTGAGCCCACGGGAGAGCAGTTCTTC
V gene: TRBV20-1; D gene: TRBD2; J gene: TRBJ2-1; clone size: -; CDR3 length: 15; CDR3 protein: CSARAAGVSYNEQFF; CDR3 DNA: TGCAGTGCTAGGGCAGCGGGGGTCTCCTACAATGAGCAGTTCTTC
V gene: TRBV7-2; D gene: TRBD2; J gene: TRBJ2-5; clone size: -; CDR3 length: 16; CDR3 protein: CASSGRTSGSIKTQYF; CDR3 DNA: TGTGCCAGCAGCGGCCGGACTAGCGGGAGTATAAAGACCCAGTACTTC
V gene: TRBV6-5; D gene: -; J gene: TRBJ2-7; clone size: few; CDR3 length: 14; CDR3 protein: CASSYPGPGSEQYF; CDR3 DNA: TGTGCCAGCAGTTACCCGGGCCCGGGGTCCGAGCAGTACTTC
V gene: TRBV3-1; D gene: TRBD1; J gene: TRBJ1-2; clone size: -; CDR3 length: 15; CDR3 protein: CASSYSRQGNFGYTF; CDR3 DNA: TGTGCCAGCAGCTACTCCCGACAGGGAAATTTTGGCTACACCTTC